This T cell receptor beta chain emerged from a study of blood T cell repertoires in COVID-19. Study context: Specimens from acute and convalescent COVID-19 originated in the United States, Italy and Spain. Sources were T cells, B-cell-depleted T cells, or PBMCs; the material itself was cDNA or gDNA.

Methods used by the authors: Estimates of nucleated cell counts were drawn from the amplification of reference gene primers. Sequencing used immunoSEQ multiplex PCR; TCRdb keeps in-frame clones, though not all of them. D and trimming come from the DNA, and the V and J calls and clone size come from that table. The sample lists about 130,000 clones, about 92% occurring once. This CDR3 region has 14 residues. Germline loops: CDR1 WNHNN, CDR2 SYGVQD (reference sequence). The germline V and J ends were trimmed by 8 bases and 5 bases, with 17 bases remaining between them. Material: peripheral blood. The chain combines TRBV10-1 with TRBJ2-3, with D tentatively TRBD2 (5 bases). The receptor was isolated from a man over 45 with active COVID-19. The CDR3 nucleotides are TGCGCCAGCGGATCGGGGAGCGACGGAGATACGCAGTATTTT. It codes for CASGSGSDGDTQYF.